Each of the 28 T cell receptor beta chains below was sequenced from the same sample in a study of blood T cell repertoires in COVID-19 (TCRdb year 2020). Libraries were prepared through the immunoSEQ multiplex PCR assay. The table was pulled from immuneACCESS by TCRdb, which kept in-frame rearrangements only. Such tables lose some clones; where checked, under half of the loss comes from unresolved V genes, and the rest has no known cause. The sample includes 110,000 or so clones, with 80% to 90% observed a single time. The ten biggest clones cover roughly a tenth of the sample. The sample taken for sequencing was peripheral blood. Receptor source: a human donor in a cohort sampled during active COVID-19.

The genes are TRBV19 and TRBJ1-3; TRBD1 is a possible D gene (6 bases). V lost 6 bases and J lost 2, with 14 bases in between. Germline V CDR1 and CDR2: LNHDA, SQIVND (reference sequence). The CDR3 loop spans 15 amino acids. In DNA, the CDR3 is TGTGCCAGTAGATCAAGACAGGAAGCTGGAAACACCATATATTTT. This encodes CASRSRQEAGNTIYF.

This clone has a single count. The genes are TRBV28 and TRBJ2-7, with D maybe TRBD1 (6 bases). The CDR3 length is 15 residues. From germline, CDR1 is MDHEN and CDR2 SYDVKM. V was cut by 3 bases and J by 0 bases, with 12 bases left in between. CDR3 protein: CASSFSDRRSYEQYF. DNA of the CDR3: TGTGCCAGCAGTTTTTCCGACAGGCGCTCCTACGAGCAGTACTTC.

This clone was counted once. The chain employs TRBV13 and TRBJ1-6, with 10 bases lining up with TRBD1. This CDR3 contains 16 residues. Trimming took 3 bases from V and 11 from J; bases not matched to a gene: 10. Germline CDR1 reads PRHDT; CDR2 reads FYEKMQ (reference sequence). The chain's CDR3 is CASSLGTGESLAPLHF. CDR3 in DNA: TGTGCCAGCAGCTTGGGGACAGGGGAGTCGTTGGCACCCCTCCACTTT.

As DNA, the CDR3 is TGTGCCAGCAGTTACTCTGGGGCAGGGGGCTTCACTGAAGCTTTCTTT. Translation gives CASSYSGAGGFTEAFF. The chain uses TRBV6-5 and TRBJ1-1, with 8 bases matching TRBD1. Germline CDR1 and CDR2: MNHEY and SVGAGI. The CDR3 has 16 residues. The junction had 7 bases not matched to a gene; V was cut back by 0 bases and J by 4 bases.

This chain connects TRBV7-8 to TRBJ1-5; D not resolved. V was clipped by 1 base and J by 6 bases, with 10 bases between them. Germline-derived CDR1 and CDR2 are SGHVS and FQNEAQ. CDR3 length: 14 residues. The CDR3 spells CASSLGPASQPQHF. CDR3 coding DNA: TGTGCCAGCAGCTTAGGTCCAGCGAGTCAGCCCCAGCATTTT.

This sequence joins TRBV5-4 and TRBJ2-7; D may be TRBD2 (5 bases). This CDR3 region has 12 residues. Germline-derived CDR1 and CDR2 are SGHNT and YYREEE (reference sequence). V shed 1 base and J shed 6 bases, with 8 bases lying between them. The CDR3 here is CASSLTGSEQYF. The CDR3 coding sequence is TGTGCCAGCAGCTTGACGGGGTCCGAGCAGTACTTC.

The rearrangement links TRBV9 to TRBJ2-3; possible D gene TRBD2, 5 bases. The germline V gene has CDR1 SGDLS and CDR2 YYNGEE. Trimming removed 4 bases from V and 1 base from J, with 16 bases in between. The CDR3 runs to 16 residues. CDR3 protein: CASSLGRGSRTDTQYF. The CDR3 nucleotides read TGTGCCAGCAGCCTCGGACGGGGTTCTCGCACAGATACGCAGTATTTT.

The genes are TRBV14 and TRBJ2-6; D remains ambiguous. The CDR3 covers 15 residues. Trimming took off 0 bases at V and 4 bases at J, with 7 bases between the two ends. Germline CDR1 is SGHDN and CDR2 is FVKESK. The chain's CDR3 is CASSQEWPGANVLTF. CDR3 DNA sequence: TGTGCCAGCAGCCAAGAATGGCCAGGGGCCAACGTCCTGACTTTC.

The chain couples TRBV7-2 to TRBJ1-3; D might be TRBD1 (5 bases). The germline V gene has CDR1 SGHTA and CDR2 FQGNSA. The V end lost 11 bases, the J end lost 1 base, and 12 bases lay between the germline ends. This CDR3 comprises 13 residues. CDR3 residues: CAAGGSSGNTIYF. The DNA for the CDR3 is TGTGCCGCCGGGGGGAGTTCTGGAAACACCATATATTTT.

The chain joins TRBV27 to TRBJ2-7, with TRBD2 identical over 10 bases. Per germline, CDR1 MNHEY and CDR2 SMNVEV (reference sequence). The CDR3 extends over 16 amino acids. Trimming cost V 3 bases and J 6 bases; bases outside gene matches: 11. The DNA of the CDR3 is TGTGCCAGCAGTTTTCTAGCGGGAGTTACCCGGGGCGAGCAGTACTTC. This translates into CASSFLAGVTRGEQYF.

V is TRBV6-2 or TRBV6-3 and J is TRBJ2-7; D possibly corresponds to TRBD1 (5 bases). V dropped 6 bases and J dropped 2 bases, with 11 bases sitting between them. CDR1 and CDR2 (germline): MNHEY, SVGEGT. This CDR3 spans 13 amino acids. CDR3: CASSQQVPYEQYF. Here the CDR3 DNA reads TGTGCCAGCAGCCAACAGGTTCCCTACGAGCAGTACTTC.

The gene calls are TRBV24-1 and TRBJ2-7, with 7 positions matching TRBD2. The CDR3 consists of 16 residues. Germline CDR1 reads KGHDR; CDR2 reads SFDVKD. Trimming removed 4 bases from V and 7 bases from J; junction bases left unmatched: 15. The CDR3: CATSDRGGTSPGEQYF. CDR3 bases: TGTGCCACCAGTGACCGGGGAGGGACCAGTCCCGGTGAGCAGTACTTC.

J is TRBJ1-1 and V is TRBV12-3 or TRBV12-4, with a possible D match to TRBD1 (6 bases). V was shortened by 6 bases and J by 7 bases, with 15 bases between the two germline ends. The CDR3 length is 13 residues. CDR3 in DNA: TGTGCCAGCAGCCCCGGACAGCACATTGAAGCTTTCTTT. The encoded protein is CASSPGQHIEAFF.

V is TRBV11-2 and J is TRBJ2-7, with D possibly matching TRBD1 (6 bases). Germline V CDR1 and CDR2: SGHAT, FQNNGV. The CDR3 extends over 15 amino acids. Trimming took 4 bases from V and 3 from J, leaving 16 bases between them. Written as DNA, the CDR3 is TGTGCCAGCAGCTCTCGCGAAGGGGGTTACTACGAGCAGTACTTC. Translating it yields CASSSREGGYYEQYF.

The chain uses TRBV5-1 and TRBJ2-1; D gene ambiguous. From germline, CDR1 is SGHRS and CDR2 YFSETQ. Trimming removed 1 base from V and 2 bases from J, with 10 bases in between. The CDR3 totals 15 residues. CDR3 nucleotide sequence: TGCGCCAGCAGCTTGTTCCCCTCGGCCTACAATGAGCAGTTCTTC. Residues: CASSLFPSAYNEQFF. Full variable domain (rest looked up from reference TRBV5-1 and TRBJ2-1): KAGVTQTPRYLIKTRGQQVTLSCSPISGHRSVSWYQQTPGQGLQFLFEYFSETQRNKGNFPGRFSGRQFSNSRSEMNVSTLELGDSALYLCASSLFPSAYNEQFFGPGTRLTVL.

The chain couples TRBV6-2 or TRBV6-3 to TRBJ1-5; 7 bases match TRBD1. Looked up from germline, CDR1 is MNHEY and CDR2 is SVGEGT. This CDR3 comprises 15 residues. V gave up 6 bases and J gave up 4 bases; unmatched junction bases: 9. This chain's CDR3 is CASSRRQGRNQPQHF. For the CDR3, the DNA is TGTGCCAGCAGCAGGAGACAGGGACGGAATCAGCCCCAGCATTTT.

The CDR3 DNA is TGTGCCAGCACGACAGGGGGCTCCTACGAGCAGTACTTC. It encodes CASTTGGSYEQYF. This chain connects TRBV11-3 to TRBJ2-7, with TRBD1 matching over 9 bases. The V gene's germline CDR1 is SGHNT and CDR2 YENEEA. The CDR3 contains 13 residues. V dropped 7 bases and J dropped 0; count of bases not matched to a gene: 1.

The chain joins TRBV19 to TRBJ2-2, with 16 bases matching TRBD2. The trim removed 4 bases at V and 4 bases at J, leaving 15 bases unmatched. This CDR3 spans 21 amino acids. Germline CDR1 is LNHDA and CDR2 is SQIVND (reference sequence). The CDR3 DNA sequence: TGTGCCAGTAGTAAAGTTACCGGGACTAGCGGGAGGGCCGTCGTCACCGGGGAGCTGTTTTTT. This gives the protein CASSKVTGTSGRAVVTGELFF. The full variable domain, completed using reference TRBV19 and TRBJ2-2, is DGGITQSPKYLFRKEGQNVTLSCEQNLNHDAMYWYRQDPGQGLRLIYYSQIVNDFQKGDIAEGYSVSREKKESFPLTVTSAQKNPTAFYLCASSKVTGTSGRAVVTGELFFGEGSRLTVL.

The CDR3 DNA is TGTGCCAGCAGCTTAGTGGGGGGAAGAGATACGCAGTATTTT. Its translation: CASSLVGGRDTQYF. The chain recombines TRBV7-9 with TRBJ2-3; possibly TRBD2 for D (6 bases). The CDR3 is 14 amino acids. Germline CDR1 is SEHNR and CDR2 is FQNEAQ (reference sequence). Trimming removed 1 base at V and 5 bases at J, with 10 bases between. Variable domain in full (rest from reference TRBV7-9 and TRBJ2-3): DTGVSQNPRHKITKRGQNVTFRCDPISEHNRLYWYRQTLGQGPEFLTYFQNEAQLEKSRLLSDRFSAERPKGSFSTLEIQRTEQGDSAMYLCASSLVGGRDTQYFGPGTRLTVL.

This clone has only a few counts. CDR3 coding DNA: TGTGCCTGGAGTTCTGGGGCCTCTGGAAACACCATATATTTT. It translates to CAWSSGASGNTIYF. The chain employs TRBV30 and TRBJ1-3, with D possibly TRBD1 on 5 matching bases. The CDR3 totals 14 residues. V gave up 2 bases and J gave up 0 bases, with 8 bases separating them. Per germline, CDR1 GTSNPN and CDR2 SVGIG (reference sequence). The full variable domain, its missing parts supplied by reference TRBV30 and TRBJ1-3, is SQTIHQWPATLVQPVGSPLSLECTVEGTSNPNLYWYRQAAGRGLQLLFYSVGIGQISSEVPQNLSASRPQDRQFILSSKKLLLSDSGFYLCAWSSGASGNTIYFGEGSWLTVV.

This clone was recorded a few times. The rearrangement links TRBV30 to TRBJ2-7, with D tentatively TRBD2 (5 bases). The CDR3 is made up of 22 amino acids. CDR1 GTSNPN and CDR2 SVGIG come from the germline V gene (reference sequence). V lost 4 bases to trimming and J lost 2 bases, with 39 bases between them. The CDR3 protein is CAWMHDDFGRNRPLVPPYEQYF. CDR3 nucleotides: TGTGCCTGGATGCACGACGACTTCGGGCGGAACAGACCACTAGTTCCCCCCTACGAGCAGTACTTC.

This clone was recorded once. The chain combines TRBV18 with TRBJ2-7; D might be TRBD2 (6 bases). This CDR3 is built from 14 residues. The germline CDR1 and CDR2 sequences are KGHSH and LQKENI. The V end lost 3 bases, the J end lost 3 bases, and 12 bases lay between the germline ends. In DNA, the CDR3 is TGTGCCAGCTCACCCGGACGGAGGGGCTACGAGCAGTACTTC. As protein: CASSPGRRGYEQYF.

The chain combines TRBV2 with TRBJ2-5; the D is unclear. The CDR3 covers 11 residues. CDR1 and CDR2 (germline): SNHLY, FYNNEI. With 4 bases removed from V and 5 bases from J, the gap between germline ends came to 5 bases. The CDR3 nucleotides read TGTGCCAGCAGTGGCGTGGAGACCCAGTACTTC. Residues: CASSGVETQYF.

The chain is built from TRBV19 and TRBJ2-1, with a weak D call TRBD2 (5 bases). Per germline, CDR1 LNHDA and CDR2 SQIVND (reference sequence). The CDR3 is 14 amino acids. Trimming cost V 0 bases and J 7 bases, with 10 bases left between them. In nucleotides, the CDR3 is TGTGCCAGTAGTATAGAGGCTAGCAGTAATGAGCAGTTCTTC. Protein sequence: CASSIEASSNEQFF.

The genes are TRBV6-5 and TRBJ2-1, with TRBD2 matching over 11 bases. This CDR3 is 15 amino acids long. Germline assignment: CDR1 MNHEY and CDR2 SVGAGI. Trimming at V came to 5 bases and at J to 4 bases, leaving 4 bases not matched to a gene. The CDR3 DNA follows: TGTGCCAGCAGTCTAATAGCGGGAGGGTACAATGAGCAGTTCTTC. Its translation: CASSLIAGGYNEQFF.

The chain uses TRBV11-2 and TRBJ1-2; TRBD1 matches at 12 bases. Germline V gene sequence: CDR1 SGHAT, CDR2 FQNNGV. V trimming: 5 bases; J trimming: 6 bases; junction bases outside the gene matches: 10. The CDR3 is made up of 16 amino acids. This CDR3 reads CASSAGQGAEWDGYTF. Here the CDR3 DNA reads TGTGCCAGCAGCGCGGGACAGGGGGCAGAGTGGGATGGCTACACCTTC.

The gene calls are TRBV27 and TRBJ1-3; TRBD1 aligns across 7 bases. This CDR3 comprises 19 residues. The germline CDR1 and CDR2 sequences are MNHEY and SMNVEV (reference sequence). The V and J ends lost 2 bases and 0 bases, in that order; junction bases with no gene match: 13. The DNA of the CDR3 is TGTGCCAGCAGTTTAACGGGACAACCGGGACAGAGCTCTGGAAACACCATATATTTT. This translates into CASSLTGQPGQSSGNTIYF.

This chain links TRBV7-2 with TRBJ2-3, with D perhaps matching TRBD2 (7 bases). Germline lookup yields CDR1 SGHTA and CDR2 FQGNSA. CDR3 size: 15 residues. V was trimmed by 1 base and J by 5 bases, leaving 13 bases between them. In DNA form, the CDR3 reads TGTGCCAGCAGCTTAGGGGGGGGCGTGATAGATACGCAGTATTTT. Translation: CASSLGGGVIDTQYF.